The TCR beta chain described here comes from a study of identical twins. Study-level findings and limits: Cord blood's abundant beta clonotypes had fewer insertions, unlike memory repertoires. These conclusions were based on statistical analysis (cross-sectional, not following the same donors).

This clonotype was recorded a few times. The antigen is unknown. The CDR3 extends over 11 amino acids. Germline loops: CDR1 ENHRY, CDR2 SYGVKD. V was trimmed by 3 bases and J by 9 bases, leaving 6 bases between them. TCRdb redid the calling of the 5' RACE reads with MiXCR, one entry per CDR3 protein. The table shows about 520,000 distinct CDR3 sequences, with under 25% occurring only once. These sequences were also reported in another study, on T cells expressing NK-cell markers. From that report: 1.0-7.0% of CD8+ T cells in over 5 donors belonged to dominant NKG2C+ clonotypes.

The chain uses TRBV10-3 and TRBJ2-1; D gene unclear. The sequenced material came from CD4+ T cells sorted from blood. This clonotype originated in a woman aged 18-35 years in good health. CDR3 in amino acids: CAISDQAEQFF. In DNA, the CDR3 is TGTGCCATCAGTGACCAAGCTGAGCAGTTCTTC.